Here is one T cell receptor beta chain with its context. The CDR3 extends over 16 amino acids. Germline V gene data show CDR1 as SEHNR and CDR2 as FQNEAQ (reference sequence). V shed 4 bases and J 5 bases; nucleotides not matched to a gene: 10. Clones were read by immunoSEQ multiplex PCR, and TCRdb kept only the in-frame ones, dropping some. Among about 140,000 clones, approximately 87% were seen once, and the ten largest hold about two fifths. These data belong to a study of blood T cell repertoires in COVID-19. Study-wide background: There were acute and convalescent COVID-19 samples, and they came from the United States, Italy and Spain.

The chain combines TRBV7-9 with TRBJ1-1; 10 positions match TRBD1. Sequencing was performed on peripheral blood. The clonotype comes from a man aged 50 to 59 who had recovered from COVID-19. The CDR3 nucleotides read TGTGCCAGCAGCTCCGGACAGGGGGAGAGATGGACTGAAGCTTTCTTT. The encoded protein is CASSSGQGERWTEAFF.